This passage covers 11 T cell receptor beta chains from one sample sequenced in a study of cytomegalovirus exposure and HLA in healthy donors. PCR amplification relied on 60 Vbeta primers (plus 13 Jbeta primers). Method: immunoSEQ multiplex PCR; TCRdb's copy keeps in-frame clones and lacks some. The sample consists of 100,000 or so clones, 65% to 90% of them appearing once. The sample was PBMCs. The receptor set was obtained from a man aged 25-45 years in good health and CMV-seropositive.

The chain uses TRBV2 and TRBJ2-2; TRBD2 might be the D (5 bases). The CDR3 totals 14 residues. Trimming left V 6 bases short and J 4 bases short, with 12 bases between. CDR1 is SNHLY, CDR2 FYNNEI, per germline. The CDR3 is CASSWRLATGELFF. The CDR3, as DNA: TGTGCCAGCAGCTGGAGGTTAGCCACCGGGGAGCTGTTTTTT.

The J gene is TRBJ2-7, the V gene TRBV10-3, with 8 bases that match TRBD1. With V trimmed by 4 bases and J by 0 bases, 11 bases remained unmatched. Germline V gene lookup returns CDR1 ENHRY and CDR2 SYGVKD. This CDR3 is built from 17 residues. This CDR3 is CAISGQGGQGNSYEQYF. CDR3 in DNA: TGTGCCATCAGTGGACAGGGTGGACAGGGAAACTCCTACGAGCAGTACTTC.

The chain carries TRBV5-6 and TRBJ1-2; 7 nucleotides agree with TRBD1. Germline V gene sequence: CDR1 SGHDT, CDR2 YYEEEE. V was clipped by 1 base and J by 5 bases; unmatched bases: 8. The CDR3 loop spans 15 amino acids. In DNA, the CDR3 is TGTGCCAGCAGCTTGAGCAGGGGGTTGCTGTATGGCTACACCTTC. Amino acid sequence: CASSLSRGLLYGYTF. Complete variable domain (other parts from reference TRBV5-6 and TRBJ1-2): DAGVTQSPTHLIKTRGQQVTLRCSPKSGHDTVSWYQQALGQGPQFIFQYYEEEERQRGNFPDRFSGHQFPNYSSELNVNALLLGDSALYLCASSLSRGLLYGYTFGSGTRLTVV.

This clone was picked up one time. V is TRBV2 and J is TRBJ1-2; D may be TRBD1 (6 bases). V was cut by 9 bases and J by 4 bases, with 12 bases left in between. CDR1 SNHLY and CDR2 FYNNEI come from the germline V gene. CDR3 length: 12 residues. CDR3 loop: CARRGGFYGYTF. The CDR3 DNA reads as TGTGCCAGAAGGGGGGGCTTCTATGGCTACACCTTC.

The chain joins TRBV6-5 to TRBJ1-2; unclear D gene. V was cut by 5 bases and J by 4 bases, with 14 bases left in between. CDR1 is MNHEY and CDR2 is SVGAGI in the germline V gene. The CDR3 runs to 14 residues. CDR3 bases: TGTGCCAGCAGTCGTGTGGAGGGCCTCTATGGCTACACCTTC. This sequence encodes CASSRVEGLYGYTF.

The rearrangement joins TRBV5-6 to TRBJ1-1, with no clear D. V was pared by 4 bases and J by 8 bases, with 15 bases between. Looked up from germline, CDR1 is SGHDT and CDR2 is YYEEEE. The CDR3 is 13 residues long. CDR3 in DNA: TGTGCCAGCAGCCGTCAAGGTCGGGTCGAAGCTTTCTTT. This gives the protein CASSRQGRVEAFF.

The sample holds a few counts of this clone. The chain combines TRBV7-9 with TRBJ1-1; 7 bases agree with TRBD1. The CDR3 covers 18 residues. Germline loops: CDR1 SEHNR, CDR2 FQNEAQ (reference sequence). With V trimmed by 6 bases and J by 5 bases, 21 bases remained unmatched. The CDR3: CASSSTTAGGEAKTEAFF. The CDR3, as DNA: TGTGCCAGCAGTTCCACGACCGCAGGGGGTGAGGCAAAAACTGAAGCTTTCTTT.

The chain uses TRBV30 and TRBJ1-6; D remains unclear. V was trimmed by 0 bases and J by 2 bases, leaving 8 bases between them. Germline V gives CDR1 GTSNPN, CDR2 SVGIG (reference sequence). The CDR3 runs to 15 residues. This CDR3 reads CAWSVRGTYNSPLHF. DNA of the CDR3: TGTGCCTGGAGTGTACGCGGGACCTATAATTCACCCCTCCACTTT. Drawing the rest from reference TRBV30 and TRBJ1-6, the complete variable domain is SQTIHQWPATLVQPVGSPLSLECTVEGTSNPNLYWYRQAAGRGLQLLFYSVGIGQISSEVPQNLSASRPQDRQFILSSKKLLLSDSGFYLCAWSVRGTYNSPLHFGNGTRLTVT.

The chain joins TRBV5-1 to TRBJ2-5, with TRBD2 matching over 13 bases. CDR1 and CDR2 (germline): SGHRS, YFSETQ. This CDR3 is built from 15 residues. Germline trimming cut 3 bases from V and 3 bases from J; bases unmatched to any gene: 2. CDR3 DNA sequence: TGCGCCAGCAGCTCGGGGACTAGCGGGAAAGAGACCCAGTACTTC. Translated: CASSSGTSGKETQYF.

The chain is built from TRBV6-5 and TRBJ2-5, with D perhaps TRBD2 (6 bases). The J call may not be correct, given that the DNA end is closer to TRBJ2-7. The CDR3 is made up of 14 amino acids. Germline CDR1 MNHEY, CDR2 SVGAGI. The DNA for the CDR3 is TGTGCCAGCAGCCCCGACTGGGGGGTTTACGAGCAGTACTTC. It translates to CASSPDWGVYEQYF.

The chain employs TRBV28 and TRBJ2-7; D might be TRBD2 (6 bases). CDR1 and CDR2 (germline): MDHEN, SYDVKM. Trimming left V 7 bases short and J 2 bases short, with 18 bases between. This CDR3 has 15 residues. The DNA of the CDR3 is TGTGCCAGCAAAATTACCCGGGGGACCCCCTACGAGCAGTACTTC. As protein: CASKITRGTPYEQYF.